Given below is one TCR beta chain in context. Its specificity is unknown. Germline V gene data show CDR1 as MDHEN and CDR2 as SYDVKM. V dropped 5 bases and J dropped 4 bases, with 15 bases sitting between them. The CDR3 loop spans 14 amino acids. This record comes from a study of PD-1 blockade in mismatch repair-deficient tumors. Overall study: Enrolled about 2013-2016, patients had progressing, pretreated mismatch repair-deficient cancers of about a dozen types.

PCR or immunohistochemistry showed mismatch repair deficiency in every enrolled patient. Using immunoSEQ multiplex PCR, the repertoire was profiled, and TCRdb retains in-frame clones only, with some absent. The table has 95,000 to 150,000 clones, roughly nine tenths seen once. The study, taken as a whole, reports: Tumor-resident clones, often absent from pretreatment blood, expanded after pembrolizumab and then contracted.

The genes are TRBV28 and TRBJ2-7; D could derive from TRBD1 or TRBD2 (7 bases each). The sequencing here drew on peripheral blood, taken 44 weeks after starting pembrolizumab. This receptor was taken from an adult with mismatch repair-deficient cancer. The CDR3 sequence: CASSPPQGGYEQYF. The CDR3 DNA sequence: TGTGCCAGCAGTCCCCCCCAGGGGGGGTACGAGCAGTACTTC.